Listed below are T cell receptor beta chains from one sample, sequenced in a study of shared clonotypes between healthy human individuals. Sequenced by immunoSEQ multiplex PCR; TCRdb stores in-frame clones only, minus some. The table records approximately 530,000 clones, roughly 95% of them present only once. Sequencing was done on a sample of naive CD4+ T cells sorted from blood. The receptors were sampled from a woman aged 30 to 39 in good health. Both conserved end residues are part of each CDR3. The D gene is left open where the match is weak. Part of the rows lack a size; the others show once, few, many or a class for expanded clones.

CDR3aa,CDR3nt,abundance,j_gene,v_gene,d_gene
CASSPKRVSSYEQYF,TGTGCCAGCAGCCCCAAGAGGGTAAGCTCCTACGAGCAGTACTTC,.,TRBJ2-7,TRBV7-6,.
CASSLAFRQSPGELFF,TGTGCCAGCAGCTTAGCTTTTAGACAGTCACCCGGGGAGCTGTTTTTT,once,TRBJ2-2,TRBV7-9,.
CASSPSAGGELFF,TGTGCCAGCTCACCGTCGGCGGGCGGGGAGCTGTTTTTT,.,TRBJ2-2,TRBV18,.
CASSIMPGLGADTQYF,TGTGCCAGTAGTATTATGCCGGGACTAGGAGCAGATACGCAGTATTTT,once,TRBJ2-3,TRBV19,TRBD2
CASSSETSMADTQYF,TGTGCCAGCAGCTCCGAGACTAGTATGGCAGATACGCAGTATTTT,.,TRBJ2-3,TRBV7-6,.
CASSQAGRDYNSPLHF,TGTGCCAGCAGCCAAGCCGGCAGAGATTATAATTCACCCCTCCACTTT,.,TRBJ1-6,TRBV4-2,.
CASSVGPGTVYEQYF,TGTGCCAGCAGCGTAGGTCCCGGGACAGTCTACGAGCAGTACTTC,.,TRBJ2-7,TRBV9,TRBD1
CASSYSGREGYEQYF,TGTGCCAGCAGTTATTCGGGACGGGAGGGCTACGAGCAGTACTTC,few,TRBJ2-7,TRBV6-5,TRBD2
CATHRTGGMNNQPQHF,TGTGCCACTCATAGGACAGGGGGAATGAACAATCAGCCCCAGCATTTT,.,TRBJ1-5,TRBV19,TRBD1
CASSLGFGEQYF,TGTGCCAGCAGCCTAGGATTCGGCGAGCAGTACTTC,.,TRBJ2-7,TRBV7-2,.
CASRHRGGTAAYEQYF,TGTGCCAGCAGACACCGCGGGGGGACAGCTGCCTACGAGCAGTACTTC,.,TRBJ2-7,TRBV28,.
CATRTSGDNEQFF,TGTGCCACCAGGACTAGCGGCGACAATGAGCAGTTCTTC,.,TRBJ2-1,TRBV28,TRBD2
CASSLPFQETQYF,TGTGCCAGCAGCCTACCCTTCCAAGAGACCCAGTACTTC,.,TRBJ2-5,TRBV7-6,.
CASRRVSGNTIYF,TGCGCCAGCAGGAGAGTCTCTGGAAACACCATATATTTT,once,TRBJ1-3,TRBV4-1,.
CASSVGSLRGTIYF,TGTGCCAGCAGCGTAGGCAGCCTGCGAGGCACCATATATTTT,.,TRBJ1-3,TRBV9,.
CAARHPSTDTQYF,TGTGCCGCCAGGCACCCCAGCACAGATACGCAGTATTTT,.,TRBJ2-3,TRBV19,.